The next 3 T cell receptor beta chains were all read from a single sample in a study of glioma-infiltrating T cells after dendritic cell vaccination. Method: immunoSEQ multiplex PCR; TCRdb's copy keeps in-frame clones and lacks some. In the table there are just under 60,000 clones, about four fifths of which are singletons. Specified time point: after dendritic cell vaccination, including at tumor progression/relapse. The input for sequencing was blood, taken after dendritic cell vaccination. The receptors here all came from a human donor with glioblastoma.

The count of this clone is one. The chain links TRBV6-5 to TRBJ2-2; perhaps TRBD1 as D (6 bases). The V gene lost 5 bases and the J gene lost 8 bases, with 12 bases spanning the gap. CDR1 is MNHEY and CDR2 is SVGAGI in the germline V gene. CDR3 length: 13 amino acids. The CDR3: CASSRLQGGELFF. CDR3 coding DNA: TGTGCCAGCAGTCGACTACAGGGTGGGGAGCTGTTTTTT.

CDR3 sequence (DNA): TGTGCCAGTACCCCGGGACAGGGGAGAGAAAAACTGTTTTTT. Protein sequence: CASTPGQGREKLFF. This chain joins TRBV19 and TRBJ1-4; 10 bases are a match to TRBD1. CDR1 and CDR2 (germline): LNHDA, SQIVND (reference sequence). Unmatched junction bases numbered 7, after V lost 7 bases and J lost 8 bases. The CDR3 sequence is 14 residues long.

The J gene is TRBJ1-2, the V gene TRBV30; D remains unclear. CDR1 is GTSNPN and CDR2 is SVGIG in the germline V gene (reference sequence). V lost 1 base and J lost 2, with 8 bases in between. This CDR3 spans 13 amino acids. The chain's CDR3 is CAWSGTPNYGYTF. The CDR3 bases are TGTGCCTGGAGTGGCACACCAAACTATGGCTACACCTTC.